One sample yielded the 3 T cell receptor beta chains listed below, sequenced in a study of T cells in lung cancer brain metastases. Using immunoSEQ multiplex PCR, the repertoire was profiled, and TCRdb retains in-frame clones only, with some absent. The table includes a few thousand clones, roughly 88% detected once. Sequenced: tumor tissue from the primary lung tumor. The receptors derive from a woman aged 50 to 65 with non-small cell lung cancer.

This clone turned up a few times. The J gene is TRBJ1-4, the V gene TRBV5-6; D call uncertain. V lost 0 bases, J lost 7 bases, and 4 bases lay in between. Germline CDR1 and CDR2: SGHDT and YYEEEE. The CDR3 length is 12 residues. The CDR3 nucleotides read TGTGCCAGCAGCTTGGGCGGTGAAAAACTGTTTTTT. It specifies CASSLGGEKLFF.

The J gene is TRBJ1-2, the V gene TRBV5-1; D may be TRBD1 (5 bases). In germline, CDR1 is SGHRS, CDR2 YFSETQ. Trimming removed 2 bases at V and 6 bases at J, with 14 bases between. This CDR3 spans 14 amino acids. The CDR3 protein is CASSLGRAGHGYTF. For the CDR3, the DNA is TGCGCCAGCAGCTTAGGCAGGGCTGGCCATGGCTACACCTTC. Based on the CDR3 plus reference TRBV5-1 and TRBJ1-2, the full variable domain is KAGVTQTPRYLIKTRGQQVTLSCSPISGHRSVSWYQQTPGQGLQFLFEYFSETQRNKGNFPGRFSGRQFSNSRSEMNVSTLELGDSALYLCASSLGRAGHGYTFGSGTRLTVV.

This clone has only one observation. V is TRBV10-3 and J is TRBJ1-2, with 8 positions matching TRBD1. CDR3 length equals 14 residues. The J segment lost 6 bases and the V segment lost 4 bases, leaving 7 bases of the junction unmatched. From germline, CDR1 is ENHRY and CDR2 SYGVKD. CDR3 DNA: TGTGCCATCAGTGCAGACAGGGGAACAGATGGCTACACCTTC. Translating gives CAISADRGTDGYTF.